Only a few counts were recorded for the clone carrying this TCR beta chain. Looked up from germline, CDR1 is SGHKS and CDR2 is YYEKEE (reference sequence). The CDR3 is made up of 15 amino acids. V was pared by 4 bases and J by 5 bases, with 9 bases of the junction left unmatched. This record belongs to a study of blood T cell repertoires in COVID-19. As for the study in general: Collection of acute and convalescent COVID-19 samples took place in the United States, Italy and Spain.

In the original workflow: Reference gene primer amplification yielded estimated nucleated cell counts. Profiled with immunoSEQ multiplex PCR; TCRdb holds only in-frame clones, not every one. V, J and clone size derive from that table, while D and trimming were established from the DNA sequence. Of about 91,000 clones listed, 60% to 85% are singletons. The source of this sequence is a woman older than 75 with acute or convalescent COVID-19. Specimen: peripheral blood. This chain uses TRBV5-5 with TRBJ1-2, with 9 bases aligning to TRBD1. The CDR3 is CASSLLGTGSYGYTF. The CDR3 nucleotides are TGTGCCAGCAGCCTACTCGGGACAGGGTCTTATGGCTACACCTTC.